The 11 T cell receptor beta chains in this list originate from one sample, sequenced in a study of blood T cell repertoires in COVID-19. Sequenced by immunoSEQ multiplex PCR; TCRdb stores in-frame clones only, minus some. The sample holds some 180,000 clones, approximately 85% seen once. The sample taken for sequencing was PBMCs or T cells enriched from blood (not recorded which). The receptor source for this set is a man between 40 and 49 years old who had recovered from COVID-19.

This clone was seen a few times. CDR3 region: CASSSADRLNQPQHF. The DNA of the CDR3 is TGCGCCAGCAGCTCCGCCGACAGGCTCAATCAGCCCCAGCATTTT. This sequence joins TRBV4-1 and TRBJ1-5, with D tentatively TRBD1 (6 bases). Trimming removed 5 bases from V and 3 bases from J, with 14 bases in between. The CDR3 covers 15 residues. In germline, CDR1 is MGHRA, CDR2 YSYEKL.

The chain carries TRBV5-8 and TRBJ2-5; tentative D call: TRBD2 (5 bases). Germline V gives CDR1 SGHTS, CDR2 YDEGEE. The length of the CDR3 is 16 residues. The ends were cut back, 5 bases at V and 0 bases at J, with 17 bases in the middle. Here the CDR3 DNA reads TGTGCCAGCAGTCCCGGGGATTCGGGGTACCAAGAGACCCAGTACTTC. This translates into CASSPGDSGYQETQYF.

The sample holds a few counts of this clone. The chain couples TRBV11-3 to TRBJ1-1; D is perhaps TRBD1 (5 bases). CDR3 size: 13 residues. Trimming took 3 bases from V and 6 from J, leaving 11 bases between them. Germline CDR1 is SGHNT and CDR2 is YENEEA. For the CDR3, the DNA is TGTGCCAGCAGCTTCAGGGTAGGTTCTGAAGCTTTCTTT. Protein sequence: CASSFRVGSEAFF.

V is TRBV27 and J is TRBJ2-7, with D maybe TRBD1 (6 bases). The V end lost 5 bases, the J end lost 2 bases, and 16 bases lay between the germline ends. The CDR3 has 15 amino acids. In germline, CDR1 is MNHEY, CDR2 SMNVEV (reference sequence). The CDR3 DNA sequence: TGTGCCAGCAGTATGTTTACAGGGAGCCCCTACGAGCAGTACTTC. It translates to CASSMFTGSPYEQYF.

This chain joins TRBV9 and TRBJ1-5; 9 nucleotides agree with TRBD1. The germline V gene has CDR1 SGDLS and CDR2 YYNGEE. The CDR3 sequence is 13 residues long. V dropped 7 bases and J dropped 7; count of bases not matched to a gene: 6. The DNA of the CDR3 is TGTGCCAGCGGGGGACAGGGAGACCAGCCCCAGCATTTT. The encoded protein is CASGGQGDQPQHF.

This sequence joins TRBV7-3 and TRBJ2-1; TRBD2 matches 10 bases. With 5 bases clipped from V and 5 bases from J, the junction kept 3 bases outside the gene matches. The length of the CDR3 is 14 residues. Germline V gives CDR1 SGHTA, CDR2 FQGTGA. CDR3 nucleotide sequence: TGTGCCAGCAGCCTTAGCGGGAGGCACAATGAGCAGTTCTTC. This codes for CASSLSGRHNEQFF.

In regard to this clone: Relative to the germline gene, one junction end is altered; a read error may explain this. The chain joins TRBV5-6 to TRBJ1-1; D perhaps matches TRBD1 (5 bases). The CDR3 runs 13 residues. Looked up from germline, CDR1 is SGHDT and CDR2 is YYEEEE. The CDR3 region is CASSPPGGRAPHF. The CDR3 DNA reads as TGTGCCAGCAGCCCCCCGGGGGGTAGAGCACCCCATTTT. Using reference TRBV5-6 and TRBJ1-1 for the parts outside the CDR3, the full variable domain is DAGVTQSPTHLIKTRGQQVTLRCSPKSGHDTVSWYQQALGQGPQFIFQYYEEEERQRGNFPDRFSGHQFPNYSSELNVNALLLGDSALYLCASSPPGGRAPHFGQGTRLTVV.

This chain links TRBV19 with TRBJ1-5; tentative D call: TRBD1 (6 bases). The CDR3 is 16 residues long. Per the germline V gene, CDR1 is LNHDA and CDR2 is SQIVND (reference sequence). Trimming left V 2 bases short and J 0 bases short, with 11 bases between. CDR3 nucleotide sequence: TGTGCCAGTAGTATACAGGGGCTCTATAGCAATCAGCCCCAGCATTTT. Its translation: CASSIQGLYSNQPQHF.

The genes are TRBV5-1 and TRBJ2-7, with D maybe TRBD2 (6 bases). Germline V lookup: CDR1 SGHRS, CDR2 YFSETQ. Trimming shortened V by 0 bases and J by 0 bases, and 16 bases separated the two germline ends. The CDR3 runs 17 residues. Here the CDR3 reads CASSLVGAGRHSYEQYF. CDR3 bases: TGCGCCAGCAGCTTGGTGGGTGCCGGGAGACACTCCTACGAGCAGTACTTC.

This chain connects TRBV7-2 to TRBJ2-3; unclear D gene. The germline V and J ends were trimmed by 0 bases and 2 bases, with 3 bases remaining between them. Germline V gene sequence: CDR1 SGHTA, CDR2 FQGNSA. The length of the CDR3 is 13 residues. The CDR3 reads CASSLAYTDTQYF. The CDR3 DNA reads TGTGCCAGCAGCTTAGCTTACACAGATACGCAGTATTTT.

The gene calls are TRBV9 and TRBJ2-2, with D possibly matching TRBD2 (6 bases). The CDR3 is 14 residues long. Germline CDR1 is SGDLS and CDR2 is YYNGEE. Trimming left V 3 bases short and J 7 bases short, with 13 bases between. CDR3 DNA: TGTGCCAGCAGCGCCCGAACGGGGGACGGGGAGCTGTTTTTT. Its translation is CASSARTGDGELFF.